This T cell receptor beta chain was recorded in a study of blood T cell repertoires in COVID-19. Assignment of participants to cohorts was predicated upon participant-reported clinical history. Someone with COVID-19 had been met by exposed participants within 2 weeks before study entry. V lost 2 bases to trimming and J lost 4 bases, with 2 bases between them. CDR3 size: 11 residues. How the authors handled the data: Reference gene primer amplification yielded estimated nucleated cell counts. The method was immunoSEQ multiplex PCR; TCRdb's version includes in-frame clones alone and lacks a portion of them. V, J and clone size were drawn from that table, and D and trimming were deduced from the DNA. The data show around 250,000 clones, about four fifths seen once. This clone has only one observation. At the DNA level, this CDR3 is encoded by other sequences in the same sample as well.

Sequenced input: PBMCs or T cells enriched from blood (not recorded which). The sequence was collected from a man between 40 and 49 years old who had been exposed to COVID-19. V usage is TRBV12-3 or TRBV12-4 and J usage is TRBJ2-5; D uncertain. As DNA, the CDR3 is TGTGCCAGCAGTTTACTAGAGACCCAGTACTTC. Residues: CASSLLETQYF.